Listed here are 5 T cell receptor beta chains from one sample, sequenced in a study of blood T cell repertoires in COVID-19. Clones were sequenced by immunoSEQ multiplex PCR, and TCRdb holds only the in-frame ones, with some missing. The sample lists 52,000 or so clones, around 86% occurring once. Sequencing input: peripheral blood. All receptors derive from a human donor in a cohort sampled during active COVID-19.

The chain carries TRBV27 and TRBJ2-7; D may be TRBD2 (6 bases). The CDR3 totals 14 residues. Per the germline V gene, CDR1 is MNHEY and CDR2 is SMNVEV (reference sequence). V was shortened by 4 bases and J by 2 bases, with 12 bases between the two germline ends. CDR3 nucleotide sequence: TGTGCCAGCAGTTGGACGGGAGCGGCCTACGAGCAGTACTTC. This translates into CASSWTGAAYEQYF.

This clone was recorded a few times. The gene calls are TRBV4-1 and TRBJ2-7; a possible D gene is TRBD2 (5 bases). CDR1 and CDR2 (germline): MGHRA, YSYEKL. The CDR3 totals 13 residues. Trimming shortened V by 2 bases and J by 3 bases, and 8 bases separated the two germline ends. The CDR3 DNA sequence: TGCGCCAGCAGCCAACGAGAGGGCTACGAGCAGTACTTC. Its translation: CASSQREGYEQYF.

This chain uses TRBV30 with TRBJ2-5, with D possibly TRBD2 on 6 matching bases. Germline loops: CDR1 GTSNPN, CDR2 SVGIG (reference sequence). The CDR3 contains 14 residues. With 0 bases removed from V and 5 bases from J, the gap between germline ends came to 13 bases. The CDR3 nucleotides are TGTGCCTGGAGTGTATTCCCGGCGGGGGAGACCCAGTACTTC. Protein: CAWSVFPAGETQYF.

This clone was recorded only once. V gene TRBV5-4 combines with J gene TRBJ2-6, with D possibly matching TRBD1 (5 bases). The V gene lost 2 bases and the J gene lost 3 bases, with 15 bases spanning the gap. There are 17 residues in the CDR3. The germline V gene has CDR1 SGHNT and CDR2 YYREEE (reference sequence). This CDR3 reads CASSFGQGAGGANVLTF. In nucleotides, the CDR3 is TGTGCCAGCAGCTTCGGACAAGGGGCAGGTGGGGCCAACGTCCTGACTTTC.

This clone is a singleton in its sample. The chain is built from TRBV7-2 and TRBJ2-5; 10 bases fit TRBD1. Germline-derived CDR1 and CDR2 are SGHTA and FQGNSA. After removal of 1 base from V and 5 bases from J, the junction contained 4 bases not matched to a gene. There are 15 residues in the CDR3. CDR3 bases: TGTGCCAGCAGCTTAGGGACAGGGGGGTGGGAGACCCAGTACTTC. It translates to CASSLGTGGWETQYF.